Listed below are T cell receptor beta chains from one sample, sequenced in a study of T cell changes during pregnancy in multiple sclerosis. Clones were sequenced by immunoSEQ multiplex PCR, and TCRdb holds only the in-frame ones, with some missing. The table lists 84,000 or so clones, 85% to 95% of them singletons. The specimen was peripheral blood, collected in the third trimester of pregnancy. Every receptor here comes from a female donor with multiple sclerosis, enrolled in a pregnancy study. CDR3s include the opening cysteine and the closing phenylalanine or tryptophan. The D gene is left open where the match is weak. A clone size is listed for some rows: how often the clone was seen (once, few, many), or a class if it is expanded.

>TRBV5-5|TRBJ1-4|TRBD1|NA
TGTGCCAGCAGCTTGCCCACAGGGGTGGACGAAAAACTGTTTTTT
CASSLPTGVDEKLFF
>TRBV19|TRBJ2-3|NA|NA
TGTGCCAGTAGTATTAGGGGTCCCCTCAATACGCAGTATTTT
CASSIRGPLNTQYF
>TRBV6-1|TRBJ1-5|NA|once
TGTGCCAGCAGCGCCGGGAGGGCGATTAATCAGCCCCAGCATTTT
CASSAGRAINQPQHF
>TRBV30|TRBJ2-3|NA|NA
TGTGCCTGGAGTGTAAGGGGGAGCACAGATACGCAGTATTTT
CAWSVRGSTDTQYF
>TRBV29-1|TRBJ2-5|NA|NA
TGCAGCGTTTCCCAACCTAAACAGGGACTATGGACCCAGTACTTC
CSVSQPKQGLWTQYF
>TRBV11-2|TRBJ1-2|TRBD1|NA
TGTGCCAGCAGCCTAACCGGGACAGGGGGCTTTGGCTACACCTTC
CASSLTGTGGFGYTF
>TRBV19|TRBJ1-5|NA|NA
TGTGCCAGTAGTATAGGATACCGACTGATTAATCAGCCCCAGCATTTT
CASSIGYRLINQPQHF
>TRBV11-3|TRBJ2-1|NA|NA
TGTGCCAGCAGCTGGGGAAGCGGGCAGGACAATGAGCAGTTCTTC
CASSWGSGQDNEQFF
>TRBV11-3|TRBJ2-7|NA|NA
TGTGCCAGCAGCTCTACAGGGTCAGGCGAGCAGTACTTC
CASSSTGSGEQYF
>TRBV28|TRBJ1-4|NA|NA
TGTGCCAGCAGTCTACAACAGGGCAGGGAAAAACTGTTTTTT
CASSLQQGREKLFF
>TRBV15|TRBJ1-5|NA|NA
TGTGCCACCAGCAGAGACAGGGGCCACAATCAGCCCCAGCATTTT
CATSRDRGHNQPQHF
>TRBV9|TRBJ2-3|TRBD2|NA
TGTGCCAGCAGCGAGGGACTAGCAGGGGGAGATACGCAGTATTTT
CASSEGLAGGDTQYF
>TRBV5-1|TRBJ2-5|NA|NA
TGCGCCAGCAGCTTTCAAGGGGTCCAAGAGACCCAGTACTTC
CASSFQGVQETQYF
>TRBV28|TRBJ2-1|TRBD2|NA
TGTGCCAGCAGGCCAACTAGCGGGAACTACAATGAGCAGTTCTTC
CASRPTSGNYNEQFF
>TRBV9|TRBJ2-3|TRBD2|NA
TGTGCCAGCAGCGTAGGCCCGGGCACTAGCGGGAGTGGGATCATGAATACGCAGTATTTT
CASSVGPGTSGSGIMNTQYF
>TRBV28|TRBJ2-1|TRBD2|NA
TGTGCCAGCAGTTCCCTAGCGGTCCGCTCCTACAATGAGCAGTTCTTC
CASSSLAVRSYNEQFF
>TRBV2|TRBJ1-2|TRBD1|medium-sized
TGTGCCAGCAGTGAACTGGGACAGGATGGCTACACCTTC
CASSELGQDGYTF